The 30 T cell receptor beta chains in this list originate from one sample, sequenced in a study of T cell responses to AZD1222 COVID-19 vaccine. Assay: immunoSEQ multiplex PCR; the TCRdb copy retains only in-frame clones and omits some. The profile shows around 70,000 clones, more than 70% of them singletons. The sample was peripheral blood, taken 28 days after the second dose of the MenACWY control vaccine. Source of these receptors: an adult who received the MenACWY meningococcal vaccine as a control.

V and J are TRBV3-1 (or the pseudogene TRBV3-2) and TRBJ2-3; tentatively, D is TRBD2 (6 bases). This CDR3 region has 14 residues. The germline V gene encodes CDR1 LGHDT and CDR2 YNNKEL (reference sequence). V dropped 4 bases and J dropped 5 bases, with 13 bases sitting between them. CDR3 amino acids: CASSPQEGRDTQYF. Written as DNA, the CDR3 is TGTGCCAGCAGCCCACAGGAGGGGAGAGATACGCAGTATTTT.

The V and J genes are TRBV6-2 or TRBV6-3 and TRBJ2-4; 8 nucleotides match TRBD1. The CDR3 consists of 16 residues. Trimming at V came to 2 bases and at J to 3 bases, leaving 6 bases not matched to a gene. CDR1 is MNHEY, CDR2 SVGEGT, per germline. The CDR3 region has the DNA TGTGCCAGCAGTTACCGGACAGGGTGGGACAAAAACATTCAGTACTTC. It yields the protein CASSYRTGWDKNIQYF.

This clone has more than one count but fewer than ten. V gene TRBV6-2 or TRBV6-3 combines with J gene TRBJ2-7; D unclear. The V gene's germline CDR1 is MNHEY and CDR2 SVGEGT. V was trimmed by 2 bases and J by 0 bases, leaving 11 bases between them. This CDR3 comprises 15 residues. The CDR3 reads CASSYGVRISYEQYF. CDR3 coding DNA: TGTGCCAGCAGTTACGGCGTCCGAATCTCCTACGAGCAGTACTTC.

This sequence joins TRBV19 and TRBJ1-1; 7 nucleotides match TRBD1. Trimming at V came to 1 base and at J to 2 bases, leaving 10 bases not matched to a gene. This CDR3 has 17 amino acids. Germline V gives CDR1 LNHDA, CDR2 SQIVND (reference sequence). CDR3 residues: CASSIAAFRDSNTEAFF. In DNA, the CDR3 is TGTGCCAGTAGTATAGCCGCCTTCCGGGACAGCAACACTGAAGCTTTCTTT. Together with reference TRBV19 and TRBJ1-1, the CDR3 gives the full variable domain: DGGITQSPKYLFRKEGQNVTLSCEQNLNHDAMYWYRQDPGQGLRLIYYSQIVNDFQKGDIAEGYSVSREKKESFPLTVTSAQKNPTAFYLCASSIAAFRDSNTEAFFGQGTRLTVV.

The CDR3 protein is CASSVGASGEADTQYF. The CDR3 nucleotides read TGTGCCAGCAGCGTAGGCGCTAGCGGGGAAGCAGATACGCAGTATTTT. This chain connects TRBV9 to TRBJ2-3, with 9 positions matching TRBD2. The germline CDR1 and CDR2 sequences are SGDLS and YYNGEE. V trimming: 0 bases; J trimming: 4 bases; junction bases outside the gene matches: 6. The CDR3 runs to 16 residues.

The J gene is TRBJ1-4, the V gene TRBV18; 7 bases are a match to TRBD1. This CDR3 has 15 amino acids. Unmatched junction bases numbered 12, after V lost 6 bases and J lost 8 bases. CDR1 KGHSH and CDR2 LQKENI come from the germline V gene. CDR3 nucleotide sequence: TGTGCCAGCTCTCTTCTCCGGGACAGTACCGAAAAACTGTTTTTT. Translation gives CASSLLRDSTEKLFF.

The gene calls are TRBV27 and TRBJ1-1, with 7 nucleotides matching TRBD1. Per germline, CDR1 MNHEY and CDR2 SMNVEV (reference sequence). J lost 0 bases, V lost 10 bases, and 32 bases had no gene match. The CDR3 has 22 amino acids. The CDR3 is CATRRSPWDSMSYRNMNTEAFF. For the CDR3, the DNA is TGTGCCACTAGAAGAAGTCCGTGGGACAGCATGTCCTATCGTAACATGAACACTGAAGCTTTCTTT.

This chain uses TRBV28 with TRBJ2-1, with 10 bases fitting TRBD2. Germline values: CDR1 MDHEN, CDR2 SYDVKM. The CDR3 is 15 amino acids. V lost 5 bases, J lost 5 bases, and 6 bases stayed unmatched. CDR3 nucleotides: TGTGCCAGCAGTAGCGGGGGGGCCTTAAACAATGAGCAGTTCTTC. As protein: CASSSGGALNNEQFF.

The chain uses TRBV7-2 and TRBJ1-1; D remains ambiguous. V shed 7 bases and J shed 7 bases, with 16 bases lying between them. CDR1 and CDR2 (germline): SGHTA, FQGNSA. This CDR3 is 13 amino acids long. CDR3 region: CASTKGSSGEAFF. The DNA for the CDR3 is TGTGCCAGCACTAAAGGGAGTTCGGGTGAAGCTTTCTTT.

The chain employs TRBV30 and TRBJ1-5, with D possibly TRBD1 on 5 matching bases. The CDR3 has 13 residues. V lost 3 bases and J lost 5, with 11 bases in between. The V gene's germline CDR1 is GTSNPN and CDR2 SVGIG (reference sequence). The CDR3 loop is CAWSLRGDQPQHF. The CDR3 nucleotides are TGTGCCTGGAGCCTCCGGGGGGATCAGCCCCAGCATTTT. Drawing the rest from reference TRBV30 and TRBJ1-5, the complete variable domain is SQTIHQWPATLVQPVGSPLSLECTVEGTSNPNLYWYRQAAGRGLQLLFYSVGIGQISSEVPQNLSASRPQDRQFILSSKKLLLSDSGFYLCAWSLRGDQPQHFGDGTRLSIL.

CDR3 amino acids: CASSPRSLMNTEAFF. The CDR3 DNA sequence: TGCGCCAGCAGTCCCCGGTCTTTAATGAACACTGAAGCTTTCTTT. The chain joins TRBV5-1 to TRBJ1-1; D ambiguous. Trimming removed 5 bases from V and 0 bases from J, with 14 bases in between. Germline CDR1 reads SGHRS; CDR2 reads YFSETQ. The CDR3 contains 15 residues.

The CDR3 coding sequence is TGTGCCAGTAAGATCTCAGGGGGGATGAACACTGAAGCTTTCTTT. It translates to CASKISGGMNTEAFF. The genes are TRBV19 and TRBJ1-1; 7 bases fit TRBD1. Germline V gene data show CDR1 as LNHDA and CDR2 as SQIVND (reference sequence). The J segment lost 0 bases and the V segment lost 7 bases, leaving 8 bases of the junction unmatched. The length of the CDR3 is 15 residues.

The rearrangement uses TRBV3-1 (or the pseudogene TRBV3-2) and TRBJ2-1; possible D gene TRBD2, 5 bases. The CDR3 length is 17 residues. Germline V gene sequence: CDR1 LGHDT, CDR2 YNNKEL (reference sequence). V lost 4 bases and J lost 2, with 18 bases in between. The CDR3 coding sequence is TGTGCCAGCAGCCCAGGAGTGTTCGAGGGTACCTACAATGAGCAGTTCTTC. Translation gives CASSPGVFEGTYNEQFF.

The chain combines TRBV19 with TRBJ2-2; perhaps D is TRBD1 or TRBD2 (5 bases each). V lost 5 bases and J lost 4, with 11 bases in between. This CDR3 is 14 amino acids long. CDR1 and CDR2 from the germline V gene are LNHDA and SQIVND (reference sequence). DNA for the CDR3: TGTGCCAGTAGTGAACCAGGGACCACCGGGGAGCTGTTTTTT. It yields the protein CASSEPGTTGELFF.

The J gene is TRBJ1-4, the V gene TRBV30, with unresolved D. This CDR3 is 13 amino acids long. V shed 1 base and J shed 0 bases, with 3 bases lying between them. Germline V lookup: CDR1 GTSNPN, CDR2 SVGIG (reference sequence). The CDR3 loop is CAWSAATNEKLFF. In DNA form, the CDR3 reads TGTGCCTGGAGTGCAGCAACTAATGAAAAACTGTTTTTT.

This chain joins TRBV19 and TRBJ2-1; D is tentatively TRBD1 or TRBD2 (6 bases each). The ends were cut back, 5 bases at V and 4 bases at J, with 21 bases in the middle. The germline V gene encodes CDR1 LNHDA and CDR2 SQIVND (reference sequence). The CDR3 loop spans 17 amino acids. The CDR3 coding sequence is TGTGCCAGTAGTCCCACAGAAGGAGGGGGACCATACAATGAGCAGTTCTTC. It translates to CASSPTEGGGPYNEQFF. Full variable domain (rest looked up from reference TRBV19 and TRBJ2-1): DGGITQSPKYLFRKEGQNVTLSCEQNLNHDAMYWYRQDPGQGLRLIYYSQIVNDFQKGDIAEGYSVSREKKESFPLTVTSAQKNPTAFYLCASSPTEGGGPYNEQFFGPGTRLTVL.

This chain connects TRBV5-8 to TRBJ1-5; D is ambiguous. CDR3 length: 14 residues. V was clipped by 3 bases and J by 9 bases, with 16 bases between them. CDR1 is SGHTS and CDR2 is YDEGEE in the germline V gene. The CDR3 region is CASSSLGETGPQHF. The CDR3 bases are TGTGCCAGCAGCTCCCTTGGAGAGACGGGGCCCCAGCATTTT.

A single count supports this clone. V and J are TRBV5-4 and TRBJ2-4, with 7 bases lining up with TRBD1. The J segment lost 5 bases and the V segment lost 0 bases, leaving 2 bases of the junction unmatched. CDR1 and CDR2 (germline): SGHNT, YYREEE (reference sequence). The CDR3 is made up of 14 amino acids. CDR3 nucleotide sequence: TGTGCCAGCAGCTTGGAGGGACAGCAAAACATTCAGTACTTC. Translated: CASSLEGQQNIQYF. The entire variable domain, with the rest obtained from reference TRBV5-4 and TRBJ2-4, is as follows: ETGVTQSPTHLIKTRGQQVTLRCSSQSGHNTVSWYQQALGQGPQFIFQYYREEENGRGNFPPRFSGLQFPNYSSELNVNALELDDSALYLCASSLEGQQNIQYFGAGTRLSVL.

This clone was found a few times. The chain has TRBV2 and TRBJ2-5, with D perhaps matching TRBD2 (5 bases). V gave up 7 bases and J gave up 5 bases, with 20 bases separating them. CDR3 size: 15 residues. CDR1 SNHLY and CDR2 FYNNEI come from the germline V gene. CDR3 bases: TGTGCCAGCATGGTTAGGTCCGGGGTAGGGGAGACCCAGTACTTC. Its translation: CASMVRSGVGETQYF.

The V and J genes are TRBV5-1 and TRBJ2-1; possibly TRBD1 or TRBD2 for D (6 bases each). The CDR3 is made up of 15 amino acids. From germline, CDR1 is SGHRS and CDR2 YFSETQ. The germline V and J ends were trimmed by 0 bases and 2 bases, with 9 bases remaining between them. CDR3 nucleotides: TGCGCCAGCAGCTTGGCGGGGGCGGCCTACAATGAGCAGTTCTTC. It specifies CASSLAGAAYNEQFF.

The chain is built from TRBV2 and TRBJ1-2; D remains unclear. CDR1 is SNHLY and CDR2 is FYNNEI in the germline V gene. This CDR3 is 14 amino acids long. Trimming cost V 0 bases and J 4 bases, with 9 bases left between them. The CDR3 region is CASSEARRSYGYTF. Here the CDR3 DNA reads TGTGCCAGCAGTGAAGCGCGTCGGAGCTATGGCTACACCTTC.

This chain links TRBV14 with TRBJ2-2; D ambiguous. The CDR3 has 14 residues. From germline, CDR1 is SGHDN and CDR2 FVKESK. Trimming left V 6 bases short and J 5 bases short, with 13 bases between. The CDR3 region has the DNA TGTGCCAGCAGACTCGGGCAGGCGACCGGGGAGCTGTTTTTT. Amino acid sequence: CASRLGQATGELFF.

The chain couples TRBV4-2 to TRBJ1-1; 7 nucleotides align to TRBD1. V lost 2 bases to trimming and J lost 1 base; unmatched junction nucleotides: 4. From germline, CDR1 is LGHNA and CDR2 YNFKEQ. The CDR3 has 15 amino acids. The CDR3 reads CASSQLGQTNTEAFF. The CDR3 region has the DNA TGTGCCAGCAGCCAATTGGGACAGACGAACACTGAAGCTTTCTTT.

The chain has TRBV21-1 and TRBJ2-7; the table's D gene call, TRBD1, was not cross checked with the DNA. TRBV21-1 is a pseudogene locus. The CDR3 is 19 residues long. CDR3 nucleotide sequence: TGTGCCAGCAGCAAAGGCGGGACAGGGGAGAATCTAGTGTCCTACGAGCAGTACTTC. It translates to CASSKGGTGENLVSYEQYF.

This rearrangement joins TRBV4-1 to TRBJ2-3, with D hard to call. Trimming took 0 bases from V and 0 from J, leaving 4 bases between them. Germline CDR1 reads MGHRA; CDR2 reads YSYEKL. This CDR3 contains 14 residues. CDR3 sequence reads: CASSQDASTDTQYF. The CDR3 DNA is TGCGCCAGCAGCCAAGACGCGAGCACAGATACGCAGTATTTT.

The V gene is TRBV21-1, the J gene TRBJ2-7; the D call TRBD2 from the table was never checked on the DNA. TRBV21-1 is given as a pseudogene. This CDR3 region has 13 residues. CDR3 in amino acids: CASSKEDPYEQYF. As DNA, the CDR3 is TGTGCCAGCAGCAAGGAGGATCCCTACGAGCAGTACTTC.

This clone occurred once. This CDR3 is CASRSRRDIQYF. The CDR3 nucleotides read TGTGCCAGCAGGTCTAGGAGGGACATTCAGTACTTC. The chain uses TRBV28 and TRBJ2-4, with D perhaps matching TRBD2 (6 bases). CDR1 is MDHEN, CDR2 SYDVKM, per germline. Trimming cost V 6 bases and J 8 bases, with 11 bases left between them. The CDR3 length is 12 residues.

The chain uses TRBV4-3 and TRBJ1-2; a possible D gene is TRBD1 (5 bases). This CDR3 comprises 17 residues. The V gene lost 1 base and the J gene lost 3 bases, with 18 bases spanning the gap. Looked up from germline, CDR1 is LGHNA and CDR2 is YSLEER. CDR3 loop: CASSQAATGREDYGYTF. The DNA of the CDR3 is TGCGCCAGCAGCCAAGCCGCAACCGGCAGGGAGGACTATGGCTACACCTTC.

The chain uses TRBV12-3 or TRBV12-4 and TRBJ1-2; D is undetermined. The CDR3 covers 13 residues. Deletions cut 2 bases from V and 4 bases from J, with 8 bases between. CDR3 loop: CASSLRTAYGYTF. The CDR3 bases are TGTGCCAGCAGTTTACGGACGGCCTATGGCTACACCTTC.

The chain uses TRBV19 and TRBJ1-1; D unresolved. Trimming pared 5 bases from V and 4 bases from J, leaving 11 bases between. CDR1 is LNHDA and CDR2 is SQIVND in the germline V gene (reference sequence). The CDR3 is made up of 13 amino acids. DNA for the CDR3: TGTGCCAGTAGTTCCCGGCCTATCACTGAAGCTTTCTTT. Its protein product is CASSSRPITEAFF.